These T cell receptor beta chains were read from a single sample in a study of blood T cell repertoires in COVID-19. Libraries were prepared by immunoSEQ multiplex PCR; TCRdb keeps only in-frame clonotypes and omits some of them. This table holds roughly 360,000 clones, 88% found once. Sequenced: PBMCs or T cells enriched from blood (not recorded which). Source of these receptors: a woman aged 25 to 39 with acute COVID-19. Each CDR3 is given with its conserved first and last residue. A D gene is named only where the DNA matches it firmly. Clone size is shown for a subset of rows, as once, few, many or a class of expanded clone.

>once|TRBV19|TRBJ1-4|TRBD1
CASRTGGVRSNEKLFF
TGTGCCAGTCGGACAGGGGGCGTGAGGTCTAATGAAAAACTGTTTTTT
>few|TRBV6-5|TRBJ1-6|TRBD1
CASSQGAWDNSPLHF
TGTGCCAGCAGTCAGGGGGCTTGGGATAATTCACCCCTCCACTTT
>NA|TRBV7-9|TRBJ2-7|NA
CASSPNSYEQYF
TGTGCCAGCAGCCCCAACTCCTACGAGCAGTACTTC
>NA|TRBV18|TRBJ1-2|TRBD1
CASSSIDGTATNYGYTF
TGTGCCAGCTCGTCCATAGACGGGACAGCAACTAACTATGGCTACACCTTC
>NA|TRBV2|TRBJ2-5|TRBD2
CASPGGPQETQYF
TGTGCCAGCCCGGGGGGGCCTCAAGAGACCCAGTACTTC
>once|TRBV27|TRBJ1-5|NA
CASSFVDQPQHF
TGTGCCAGCAGTTTTGTCGATCAGCCCCAGCATTTT
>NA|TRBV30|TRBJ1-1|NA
CAWVDRPNTEAFF
TGTGCCTGGGTAGACAGACCGAACACTGAAGCTTTCTTT
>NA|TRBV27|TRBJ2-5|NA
CASSLAGAGETQYF
TGTGCCAGCAGTTTAGCGGGGGCCGGGGAGACCCAGTACTTC
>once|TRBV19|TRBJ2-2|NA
CASRGNTGELFF
TGTGCCAGTAGGGGCAACACCGGGGAGCTGTTTTTT
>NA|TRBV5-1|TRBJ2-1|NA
CASSPSGSLYNEQFF
TGCGCCAGCAGCCCCTCAGGGTCCCTTTACAATGAGCAGTTCTTC
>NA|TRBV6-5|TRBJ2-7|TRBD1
CASSYGQGAYEQYF
TGTGCCAGCAGTTACGGGCAGGGGGCGTACGAGCAGTACTTC
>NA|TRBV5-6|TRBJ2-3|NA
CASSHPGRDRTDTQYF
TGTGCCAGCAGCCACCCGGGGCGGGACCGCACAGATACGCAGTATTTT
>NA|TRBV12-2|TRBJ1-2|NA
CASRLDRGPGYTF
TGTGCAAGTCGCTTAGACAGGGGGCCTGGCTACACCTTC
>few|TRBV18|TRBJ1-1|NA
CASSPPRVSNTEAFF
TGTGCCAGCTCACCACCCAGGGTATCGAACACTGAAGCTTTCTTT
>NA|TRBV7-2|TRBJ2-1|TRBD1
CAGKGARTYNEQFF
TGTGCCGGAAAGGGGGCGCGAACCTACAATGAGCAGTTCTTC
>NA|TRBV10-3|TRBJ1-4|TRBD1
CAISHSQGINEKLFF
TGTGCCATCAGTCACTCACAGGGGATCAATGAAAAACTGTTTTTT
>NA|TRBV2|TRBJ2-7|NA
CASSEKQVLSYRF
TGTGCCAGCAGTGAAAAGCAGGTTCTTTCCTATAGGTTC
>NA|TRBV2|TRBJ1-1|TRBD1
CASSEPARHRGSGEAFF
TGTGCCAGCAGTGAACCCGCCCGGCACAGGGGGTCAGGTGAAGCTTTCTTT
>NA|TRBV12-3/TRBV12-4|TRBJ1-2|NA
CASRTGHYYGYTF
TGTGCCAGCCGGACGGGACATTACTATGGCTACACCTTC
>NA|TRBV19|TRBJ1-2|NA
CASSSEGWNYGYTF
TGTGCCAGTAGTTCCGAGGGTTGGAACTATGGCTACACCTTC
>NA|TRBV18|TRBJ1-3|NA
CASSEASGNTIYF
TGTGCCAGCTCCGAGGCCTCTGGAAACACCATATATTTT
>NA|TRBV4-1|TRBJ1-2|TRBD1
CASSPSRDRRYGYTF
TGCGCCAGCAGCCCCTCGCGGGACAGAAGATATGGCTACACCTTC
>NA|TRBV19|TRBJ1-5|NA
CASRGLGGYQPQHF
TGTGCCAGTAGGGGCTTGGGGGGTTATCAGCCCCAGCATTTT
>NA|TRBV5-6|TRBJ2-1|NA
CASSPLGGGGYNEQFF
TGTGCCAGCAGCCCCCTGGGAGGGGGGGGCTACAATGAGCAGTTCTTC
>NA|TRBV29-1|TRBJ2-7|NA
CSVENSYEQYF
TGCAGCGTTGAAAATAGCTACGAGCAGTACTTC
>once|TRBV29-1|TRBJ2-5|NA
CSVGIQVQETQYF
TGCAGCGTTGGCATCCAGGTCCAAGAGACCCAGTACTTC
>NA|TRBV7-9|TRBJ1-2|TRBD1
CASSETTGDYGYTF
TGTGCCAGCAGCGAAACGACAGGGGACTATGGCTACACCTTC
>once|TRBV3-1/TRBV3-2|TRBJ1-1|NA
CASSQEARGTEAFF
TGTGCCAGCAGCCAAGAAGCCAGGGGCACTGAAGCTTTCTTT
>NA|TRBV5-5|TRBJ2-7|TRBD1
CASSLIYQGANYEQYF
TGTGCCAGCAGCTTGATTTACCAGGGGGCCAACTACGAGCAGTACTTC
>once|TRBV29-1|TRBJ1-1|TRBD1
CSATGGGMNTEAFF
TGCAGCGCGACAGGGGGCGGGATGAACACTGAAGCTTTCTTT
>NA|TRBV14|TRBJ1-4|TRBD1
CASSRKQGMVNNEKLFF
TGTGCCAGCAGCCGCAAACAGGGGATGGTTAATAATGAAAAACTGTTTTTT
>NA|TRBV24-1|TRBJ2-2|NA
CATSDIRRAGELFF
TGTGCCACCAGTGACATACGCCGGGCCGGGGAGCTGTTTTTT
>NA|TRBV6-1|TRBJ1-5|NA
CASSETREAQPQHF
TGTGCCAGCAGTGAAACTCGAGAAGCCCAGCCCCAGCATTTT
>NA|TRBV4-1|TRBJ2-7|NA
CASRSGSSYEQYF
TGCGCCAGCCGGTCGGGGAGCTCCTACGAGCAGTACTTC
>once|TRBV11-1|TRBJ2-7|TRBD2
CASSLQAGGRYEQYF
TGTGCCAGCAGCTTACAAGCGGGGGGCCGGTACGAGCAGTACTTC
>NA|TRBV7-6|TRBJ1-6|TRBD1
CASSRTGGSNSPLHF
TGTGCCAGCAGCCGGACAGGGGGCTCTAATTCACCCCTCCACTTT
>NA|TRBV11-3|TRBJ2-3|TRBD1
CASSLQGAADTQYF
TGTGCCAGCAGCCTACAGGGGGCCGCGGATACGCAGTATTTT
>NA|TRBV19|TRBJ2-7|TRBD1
CASSPRTGGYEQYF
TGTGCCAGTAGTCCACGGACAGGGGGCTACGAGCAGTACTTC
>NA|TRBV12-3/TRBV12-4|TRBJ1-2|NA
CASSLHLRGYTF
TGTGCCAGCAGTTTACATTTGCGGGGCTACACCTTC
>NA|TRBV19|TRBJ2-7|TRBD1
CASSIAPDRGYEQYF
TGTGCCAGTAGTATAGCCCCGGACAGGGGATACGAGCAGTACTTC
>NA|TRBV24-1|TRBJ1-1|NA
CATSGWGSNTEAFF
TGTGCCACCAGTGGCTGGGGCTCGAACACTGAAGCTTTCTTT
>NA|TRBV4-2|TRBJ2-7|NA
CASSQEGRGLNYEQYF
TGTGCCAGCAGCCAAGAGGGGCGGGGCCTAAACTACGAGCAGTACTTC
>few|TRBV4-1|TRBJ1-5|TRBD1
CASSQKGQGQPQHF
TGCGCCAGCAGCCAAAAGGGACAGGGACAGCCCCAGCATTTT
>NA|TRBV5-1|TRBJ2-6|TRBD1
CASSLGDRVTGANVLTF
TGCGCCAGCAGCTTGGGCGACAGGGTAACTGGGGCCAACGTCCTGACTTTC
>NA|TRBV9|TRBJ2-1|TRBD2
CASSALSGGVRDEQFF
TGTGCCAGCAGCGCCCTTAGCGGGGGGGTGCGCGATGAGCAGTTCTTC
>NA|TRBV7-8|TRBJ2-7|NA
CASSTFSRESSYEQYF
TGTGCCAGCAGCACCTTTTCCCGGGAAAGCTCCTACGAGCAGTACTTC
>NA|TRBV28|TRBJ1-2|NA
CASRLQGNYGYTF
TGTGCCAGCAGGCTACAGGGAAACTATGGCTACACCTTC
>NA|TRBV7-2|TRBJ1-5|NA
CASSLGPPWRDQPQHF
TGTGCCAGCAGCTTAGGGCCCCCCTGGAGGGATCAGCCCCAGCATTTT
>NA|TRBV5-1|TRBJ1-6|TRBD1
CASSLAGQGGNSPLHF
TGCGCCAGCAGCTTGGCCGGCCAGGGGGGTAATTCACCCCTCCACTTT